These 27 T cell receptor beta chains were all obtained from the same sample, sequenced in a study of shared clonotypes between healthy human individuals. The protocol was immunoSEQ multiplex PCR, while the TCRdb copy is restricted to in-frame clones and leaves out a portion. The sample shows about 580,000 clones, roughly 98% of them seen only once. Terminally differentiated effector memory CD45RA+ cells were excluded from the naive CD8 cells, which were CD45RO-negative and positively selected for CCR7. The sample comprised naive CD8+ T cells sorted from blood. The receptors originated from a man between 25 and 39 years old in good health.

This chain links TRBV5-1 with TRBJ2-2; D gene unclear. The CDR3 loop spans 15 amino acids. Germline CDR1 SGHRS, CDR2 YFSETQ. The germline V and J ends were trimmed by 7 bases and 6 bases, with 19 bases remaining between them. CDR3 DNA: TGCGCCAGCGTTCGGTCGGAATCCGGAGCCGGGGAGCTGTTTTTT. Its translation is CASVRSESGAGELFF.

V usage is TRBV5-4 and J usage is TRBJ2-1; D might be TRBD1 (6 bases). The CDR3 is 16 amino acids. Deletions cut 5 bases from V and 5 bases from J, with 20 bases between. CDR1 and CDR2 from the germline V gene are SGHNT and YYREEE (reference sequence). In nucleotides, the CDR3 is TGTGCCAGCAGGACCGGGACATCTGGTCCACACAATGAGCAGTTCTTC. Encoded protein: CASRTGTSGPHNEQFF.

J is TRBJ2-7 and V is TRBV30, with 7 bases fitting TRBD1. The V and J ends lost 3 bases and 1 base, in that order; junction bases with no gene match: 3. The germline V gene has CDR1 GTSNPN and CDR2 SVGIG (reference sequence). This CDR3 is built from 13 residues. The CDR3 loop is CAWSEGQSYEQYF. The CDR3 DNA reads as TGTGCCTGGAGCGAGGGACAGTCCTACGAGCAGTACTTC.

CDR3 sequence (DNA): TGCAGCGCGGAGGTAATGAACACTGAAGCTTTCTTT. This codes for CSAEVMNTEAFF. The chain combines TRBV29-1 with TRBJ1-1; D remains unclear. V was cut by 7 bases and J by 0 bases, with 9 bases left in between. Germline V gene sequence: CDR1 SQVTM, CDR2 ANQGSEA. This CDR3 is built from 12 residues.

The chain links TRBV7-2 to TRBJ2-7, with a possible D match to TRBD2 (6 bases). Trimming removed 2 bases at V and 2 bases at J, with 7 bases between. Germline CDR1 SGHTA, CDR2 FQGNSA. CDR3 size: 13 residues. This CDR3 is CASSLPGAYEQYF. The CDR3 DNA reads TGTGCCAGCAGCTTACCGGGGGCCTACGAGCAGTACTTC.

J is TRBJ2-2 and V is TRBV11-2; no reliable D call. CDR1 SGHAT and CDR2 FQNNGV come from the germline V gene. The CDR3 is 17 residues long. Deletions cut 1 base from V and 6 bases from J, with 18 bases between. The CDR3 region is CASSLGDATLAPGELFF. CDR3 coding DNA: TGTGCCAGCAGCTTAGGGGATGCTACCTTGGCTCCCGGGGAGCTGTTTTTT.

The rearrangement links TRBV15 to TRBJ2-2; D might be TRBD1 or TRBD2, each matching 7 bases. The CDR3 spans 15 residues. V lost 8 bases and J 1 base, leaving 14 bases between the germline ends. Looked up from germline, CDR1 is LNHNV and CDR2 is YYDKDF (reference sequence). The CDR3 nucleotides are TGTGCCACCTCCCAGGGGGGGCTGAACACCGGGGAGCTGTTTTTT. This gives the protein CATSQGGLNTGELFF.

This clone showed up just once. The chain links TRBV27 to TRBJ2-3, with TRBD2 matching over 8 bases. Per germline, CDR1 MNHEY and CDR2 SMNVEV (reference sequence). Germline trimming cut 1 base from V and 0 bases from J; bases unmatched to any gene: 6. The CDR3 is 17 amino acids. CDR3 residues: CASSLWAGGASTDTQYF. The DNA of the CDR3 is TGTGCCAGCAGTTTATGGGCGGGAGGCGCCAGCACAGATACGCAGTATTTT.

This clone was detected once. The gene calls are TRBV11-2 and TRBJ2-1, with D unclear. Germline V lookup: CDR1 SGHAT, CDR2 FQNNGV. The CDR3 runs 13 residues. V lost 5 bases and J lost 4, with 9 bases in between. This chain's CDR3 is CASSQGPYNEQFF. CDR3 nucleotide sequence: TGTGCCAGCAGCCAAGGTCCATACAATGAGCAGTTCTTC. The full variable domain, completed using reference TRBV11-2 and TRBJ2-1, is EAGVAQSPRYKIIEKRQSVAFWCNPISGHATLYWYQQILGQGPKLLIQFQNNGVVDDSQLPKDRFSAERLKGVDSTLKIQPAKLEDSAVYLCASSQGPYNEQFFGPGTRLTVL.

The chain combines TRBV28 with TRBJ2-7; 14 bases are a match to TRBD2. Germline V gives CDR1 MDHEN, CDR2 SYDVKM. The length of the CDR3 is 18 residues. The V segment lost 6 bases and the J segment 2 bases; nucleotides outside the gene matches: 12. The CDR3 region is CASRTGTSGSPDPYEQYF. The CDR3 DNA reads as TGTGCCAGCAGAACCGGGACTAGCGGGAGCCCGGACCCCTACGAGCAGTACTTC.

This chain links TRBV9 with TRBJ1-1, with 7 bases matching TRBD1. The CDR3 extends over 15 amino acids. CDR1 and CDR2 from the germline V gene are SGDLS and YYNGEE. V dropped 0 bases and J dropped 3; count of bases not matched to a gene: 5. The CDR3 sequence: CASSVGGTGDTEAFF. CDR3 DNA sequence: TGTGCCAGCAGCGTAGGCGGTACAGGGGACACTGAAGCTTTCTTT.

The V call is TRBV9, the J call TRBJ2-5, with D hard to call. This CDR3 has 13 amino acids. Trimming took 2 bases from V and 0 from J, leaving 5 bases between them. The V gene's germline CDR1 is SGDLS and CDR2 YYNGEE. The chain's CDR3 is CASSVGYQETQYF. The CDR3, as DNA: TGTGCCAGCAGCGTTGGGTACCAAGAGACCCAGTACTTC.

This clone was counted a single time. The chain combines TRBV11-2 with TRBJ2-1; perhaps TRBD2 as D (6 bases). The CDR3 totals 19 residues. V was trimmed by 2 bases and J by 0 bases, leaving 20 bases between them. Germline loops: CDR1 SGHAT, CDR2 FQNNGV. In nucleotides, the CDR3 is TGTGCCAGCAGCTTACGGGAGTATATGGCGGATAGCTCCTACAATGAGCAGTTCTTC. Protein sequence: CASSLREYMADSSYNEQFF.

This chain links TRBV14 with TRBJ1-1; D is undetermined. CDR1 and CDR2 from the germline V gene are SGHDN and FVKESK. Trimming removed 3 bases from V and 3 bases from J, with 23 bases in between. The CDR3 totals 18 residues. The CDR3 loop is CASSHLHSPGIPDTEAFF. The CDR3 DNA reads as TGTGCCAGCAGCCACCTTCATTCCCCGGGCATTCCGGACACTGAAGCTTTCTTT.

The chain links TRBV9 to TRBJ2-1, with D uncertain. This CDR3 region has 14 residues. Germline CDR1 and CDR2: SGDLS and YYNGEE. Trimming took off 3 bases at V and 1 base at J, with 8 bases between the two ends. CDR3 loop: CASSEGSSYNEQFF. Here the CDR3 DNA reads TGTGCCAGCAGCGAGGGCAGTTCCTACAATGAGCAGTTCTTC.

In nucleotides, the CDR3 is TGCGCCAGCAGCCAATTTCTAGCGACACCCTACGAGCAGTACTTC. Encoded protein: CASSQFLATPYEQYF. The chain uses TRBV4-1 and TRBJ2-7; tentative D call: TRBD2 (6 bases). The CDR3 is made up of 15 amino acids. The V and J ends lost 2 bases and 2 bases respectively, with 13 bases between them. The germline CDR1 and CDR2 sequences are MGHRA and YSYEKL.

Only one count was recorded for this clone. The chain couples TRBV27 to TRBJ2-5; perhaps TRBD1 as D (6 bases). V was clipped by 11 bases and J by 8 bases, with 18 bases between them. This CDR3 comprises 12 residues. Looked up from germline, CDR1 is MNHEY and CDR2 is SMNVEV (reference sequence). The CDR3 DNA is TGTGCCGTCTGGGCAGGGGACGGAACCCAGTACTTC. As protein: CAVWAGDGTQYF.

The chain couples TRBV7-9 to TRBJ1-1, with D maybe TRBD1 (5 bases). Per the germline V gene, CDR1 is SEHNR and CDR2 is FQNEAQ (reference sequence). The CDR3 runs 12 residues. Trimming removed 4 bases from V and 7 bases from J, with 10 bases in between. CDR3 amino acids: CASSWGTVEAFF. CDR3 nucleotides: TGTGCCAGCAGCTGGGGGACGGTTGAAGCTTTCTTT.

The chain employs TRBV4-3 and TRBJ2-1; D not certain. CDR1 and CDR2 (germline): LGHNA, YSLEER. Trimming cost V 2 bases and J 4 bases, with 15 bases left between them. The CDR3 extends over 16 amino acids. The CDR3 spells CASSQNFPDWYNEQFF. Written as DNA, the CDR3 is TGCGCCAGCAGCCAAAATTTCCCCGACTGGTACAATGAGCAGTTCTTC.

The chain couples TRBV6-1 to TRBJ2-3; D remains ambiguous. The CDR3 covers 14 residues. The ends were cut back, 6 bases at V and 0 bases at J, with 10 bases in the middle. In germline, CDR1 is MNHNS, CDR2 SASEGT. The CDR3 coding sequence is TGTGCCAGCAGCGGCGGACCAAGCACAGATACGCAGTATTTT. Its protein product is CASSGGPSTDTQYF.

This sequence joins TRBV7-8 and TRBJ2-5; TRBD1 aligns across 7 bases. The CDR3 runs to 15 residues. V gave up 1 base and J gave up 1 base; unmatched junction bases: 3. Germline assignment: CDR1 SGHVS and CDR2 FQNEAQ. The CDR3 DNA is TGTGCCAGCAGCTTAGTTAACAGGGGCCAAGAGACCCAGTACTTC. Amino acid sequence: CASSLVNRGQETQYF.

The chain has TRBV6-5 and TRBJ1-5; D is undetermined. The germline V gene has CDR1 MNHEY and CDR2 SVGAGI. The CDR3 is made up of 12 amino acids. V gave up 6 bases and J gave up 5 bases, with 8 bases separating them. CDR3 amino acids: CASRTQDQPQHF. CDR3 nucleotides: TGTGCCAGCAGGACGCAGGATCAGCCCCAGCATTTT.

This clone has a single count. Distinct nucleotide sequences in the sample also encode this CDR3. The chain carries TRBV5-1 and TRBJ2-3; the D gene is possibly TRBD2 (6 bases). The CDR3 contains 15 residues. Trimming removed 2 bases from V and 0 bases from J, with 10 bases in between. Germline V gives CDR1 SGHRS, CDR2 YFSETQ. The CDR3, as DNA: TGCGCCAGCAGCTTAGAAGGGACTAGCACAGATACGCAGTATTTT. As protein: CASSLEGTSTDTQYF.

The CDR3 here is CASSLETMVDEQFF. The CDR3, as DNA: TGTGCCAGCAGCTTAGAGACAATGGTGGATGAGCAGTTCTTC. The V call is TRBV11-2, the J call TRBJ2-1; D uncertain. CDR3 length: 14 residues. The germline CDR1 and CDR2 sequences are SGHAT and FQNNGV. Trimming took 0 bases from V and 8 from J, leaving 11 bases between them.

This sequence joins TRBV7-2 and TRBJ2-3, with TRBD2 matching 14 bases. Looked up from germline, CDR1 is SGHTA and CDR2 is FQGNSA. V gave up 5 bases and J gave up 5 bases; unmatched junction bases: 3. This CDR3 spans 15 amino acids. The CDR3 nucleotides are TGTGCCAGCAGCCCCGGGACTAGCGGGGGAGATACGCAGTATTTT. Translating gives CASSPGTSGGDTQYF.

This chain joins TRBV7-2 and TRBJ2-3; possibly TRBD2 for D (6 bases). Germline V gene sequence: CDR1 SGHTA, CDR2 FQGNSA. This CDR3 spans 22 amino acids. Trimming left V 0 bases short and J 0 bases short, with 28 bases between. The CDR3 here is CASSLAVLSRGRIAASTDTQYF. The CDR3 DNA is TGTGCCAGCAGCTTAGCGGTGTTAAGTCGGGGTCGGATAGCGGCTAGCACAGATACGCAGTATTTT.

The chain has TRBV9 and TRBJ1-3; D is unresolved. The CDR3 length is 17 residues. The germline V and J ends were trimmed by 4 bases and 0 bases, with 17 bases remaining between them. Germline V lookup: CDR1 SGDLS, CDR2 YYNGEE. CDR3 sequence reads: CASSPHADLSSGNTIYF. CDR3 DNA: TGTGCCAGCAGCCCACACGCGGACCTAAGCTCTGGAAACACCATATATTTT.